This T cell receptor (beta chain) was identified in a study of blood T cells in healthy people across ages. Findings of the study overall: Since the PBMCs were unsorted, naive and antigen-experienced cells could not be conclusively compared. Percentage of naive T cells showed a strong correlation with TCR beta diversity.

A second PCR of 7 to 11 cycles used a sample-barcoded 5' primer and a J-beta primer mix. Each TCR beta cDNA got a 12-nucleotide random molecular identifier. MiXCR was run by TCRdb on the 5' RACE reads, yielding one entry per CDR3 protein. In the table there are some 1.6 million distinct CDR3 sequences, roughly 30% of which are singletons. The CDR3 totals 19 residues. After removal of 3 bases from V and 5 bases from J, the junction contained 16 bases not matched to a gene. Germline V gene sequence: CDR1 LGHNA, CDR2 YNFKEQ. As for this clonotype: What it binds is not known.

Those donating, healthy Caucasian individuals from Russia, were aged roughly 6 to 100. The rearrangement links TRBV4-2 to TRBJ2-1; 10 positions agree with TRBD2. The TCR was taken from a woman younger than 45 in good health. The specimen was blood. CDR3 loop: CASSQSLAGVGLPDNEQFF. CDR3 DNA: TGTGCCAGCAGCCAGTCTCTAGCGGGAGTTGGTCTTCCCGACAATGAGCAGTTCTTC.